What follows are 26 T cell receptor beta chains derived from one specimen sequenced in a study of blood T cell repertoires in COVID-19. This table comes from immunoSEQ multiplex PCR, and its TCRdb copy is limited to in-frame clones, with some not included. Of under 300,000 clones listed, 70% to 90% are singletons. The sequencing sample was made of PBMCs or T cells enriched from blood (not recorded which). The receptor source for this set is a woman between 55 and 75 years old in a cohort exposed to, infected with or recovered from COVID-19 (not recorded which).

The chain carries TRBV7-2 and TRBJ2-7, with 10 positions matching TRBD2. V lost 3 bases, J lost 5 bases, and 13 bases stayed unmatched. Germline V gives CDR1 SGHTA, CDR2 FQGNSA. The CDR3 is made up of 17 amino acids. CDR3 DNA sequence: TGTGCCAGCAGCTTCAGGGGGCGCGTAGCGGGAGGTGACGAGCAGTACTTC. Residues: CASSFRGRVAGGDEQYF.

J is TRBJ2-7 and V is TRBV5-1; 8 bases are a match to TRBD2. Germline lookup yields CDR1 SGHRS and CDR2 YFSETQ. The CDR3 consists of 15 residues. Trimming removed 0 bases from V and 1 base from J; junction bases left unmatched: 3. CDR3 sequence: CASSLALAGSYEQYF. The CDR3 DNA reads TGCGCCAGCAGCTTGGCGCTAGCGGGTTCCTACGAGCAGTACTTC.

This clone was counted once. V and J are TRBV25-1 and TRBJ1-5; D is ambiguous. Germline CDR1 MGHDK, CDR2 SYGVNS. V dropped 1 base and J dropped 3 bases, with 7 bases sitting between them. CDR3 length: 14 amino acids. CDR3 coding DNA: TGTGCCAGCAGTGAATGGGCGAACAATCAGCCCCAGCATTTT. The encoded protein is CASSEWANNQPQHF.

CDR3: CASSVGALNEKLFF. The CDR3 DNA follows: TGTGCCAGCAGCGTAGGGGCCCTTAATGAAAAACTGTTTTTT. This chain links TRBV9 with TRBJ1-4; D is unresolved. CDR1 is SGDLS, CDR2 YYNGEE, per germline. Deletions cut 0 bases from V and 4 bases from J, with 7 bases between. This CDR3 contains 14 residues.

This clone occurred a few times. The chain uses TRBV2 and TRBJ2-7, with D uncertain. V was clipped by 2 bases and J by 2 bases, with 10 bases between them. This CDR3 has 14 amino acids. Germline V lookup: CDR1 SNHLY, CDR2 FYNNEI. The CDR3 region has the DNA TGTGCCAGCAGTGAATCAGACTTTACCTACGAGCAGTACTTC. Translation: CASSESDFTYEQYF.

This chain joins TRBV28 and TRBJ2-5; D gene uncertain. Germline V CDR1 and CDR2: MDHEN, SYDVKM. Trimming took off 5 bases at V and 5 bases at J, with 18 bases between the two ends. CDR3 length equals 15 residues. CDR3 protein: CASSLPTQFGETQYF. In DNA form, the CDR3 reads TGTGCCAGCAGTCTCCCGACCCAATTCGGGGAGACCCAGTACTTC.

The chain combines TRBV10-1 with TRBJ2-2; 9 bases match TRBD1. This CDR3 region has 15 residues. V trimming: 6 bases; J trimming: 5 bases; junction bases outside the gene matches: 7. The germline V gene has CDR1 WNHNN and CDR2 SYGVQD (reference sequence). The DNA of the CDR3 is TGCGCCAGCAGCCCCGGGACAGGGAGGACCGGGGAGCTGTTTTTT. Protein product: CASSPGTGRTGELFF.

CDR3 amino acids: CASSLRSSEQFF. The CDR3 DNA reads as TGTGCCAGCAGCTTAAGATCTAGTGAGCAGTTCTTC. The rearrangement links TRBV7-9 to TRBJ2-1; D is undetermined. CDR1 SEHNR and CDR2 FQNEAQ come from the germline V gene (reference sequence). This CDR3 spans 12 amino acids. With 2 bases removed from V and 9 bases from J, the gap between germline ends came to 8 bases.

In DNA form, the CDR3 reads TGTGCCAGCAGTGAACCAGGGAGGGGCTACGAGCAGTACTTC. This sequence encodes CASSEPGRGYEQYF. V and J are TRBV6-1 and TRBJ2-7, with 7 positions matching TRBD2. The CDR3 is made up of 14 amino acids. CDR1 is MNHNS, CDR2 SASEGT, per germline. V lost 2 bases to trimming and J lost 3 bases; unmatched junction nucleotides: 4.

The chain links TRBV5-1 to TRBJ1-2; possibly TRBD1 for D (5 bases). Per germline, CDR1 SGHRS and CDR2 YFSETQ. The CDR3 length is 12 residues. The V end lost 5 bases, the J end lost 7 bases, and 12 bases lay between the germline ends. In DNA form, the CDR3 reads TGCGCCAGCAGTTTAGGGACTTCTGGCTACACCTTC. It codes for CASSLGTSGYTF.

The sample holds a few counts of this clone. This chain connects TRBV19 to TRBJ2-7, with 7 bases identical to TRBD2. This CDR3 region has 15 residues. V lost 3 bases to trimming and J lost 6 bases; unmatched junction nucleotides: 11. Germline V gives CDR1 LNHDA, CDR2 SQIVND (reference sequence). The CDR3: CASSIPTKAGSEQYF. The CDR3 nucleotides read TGTGCCAGTAGTATCCCGACAAAAGCGGGAAGCGAGCAGTACTTC.

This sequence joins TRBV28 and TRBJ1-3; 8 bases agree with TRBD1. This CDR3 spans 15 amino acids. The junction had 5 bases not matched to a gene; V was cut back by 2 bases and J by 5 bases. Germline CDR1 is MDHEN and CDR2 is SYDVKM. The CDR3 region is CASSLQGAGRNTIYF. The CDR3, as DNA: TGTGCCAGCAGTTTACAGGGGGCGGGGCGAAACACCATATATTTT.

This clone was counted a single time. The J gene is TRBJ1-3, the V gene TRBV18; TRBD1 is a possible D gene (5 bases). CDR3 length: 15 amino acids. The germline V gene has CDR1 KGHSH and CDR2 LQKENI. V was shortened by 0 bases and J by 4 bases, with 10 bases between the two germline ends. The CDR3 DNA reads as TGTGCCAGCTCACCACCTGCCAGGGCCGGAAACACCATATATTTT. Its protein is CASSPPARAGNTIYF.

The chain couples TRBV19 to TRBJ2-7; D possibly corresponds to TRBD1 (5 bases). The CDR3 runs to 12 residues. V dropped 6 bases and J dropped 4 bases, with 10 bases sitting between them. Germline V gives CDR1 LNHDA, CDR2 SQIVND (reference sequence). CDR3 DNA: TGTGCCAGTAGCCAGGGTGGGTACGAGCAGTACTTC. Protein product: CASSQGGYEQYF.

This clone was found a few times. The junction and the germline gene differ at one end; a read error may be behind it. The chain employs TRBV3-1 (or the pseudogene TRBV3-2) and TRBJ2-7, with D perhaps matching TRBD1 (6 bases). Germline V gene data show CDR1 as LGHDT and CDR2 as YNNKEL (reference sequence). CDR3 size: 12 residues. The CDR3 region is CASRQARGEQYF. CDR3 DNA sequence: TGTGCCAGCAGACAAGCCAGGGGCGAGCAGTACTTC.

CDR3 coding DNA: TGTGCCAGCAGTTCCCTCGGGGGACTCCAGTTCTTC. This gives the protein CASSSLGGLQFF. The rearrangement uses TRBV28 and TRBJ2-1, with D possibly TRBD2 on 6 matching bases. V was clipped by 4 bases and J by 13 bases, with 14 bases between them. CDR3 length: 12 amino acids. The V gene's germline CDR1 is MDHEN and CDR2 SYDVKM.

The CDR3 loop is CASSRTGGAGSYNEQFF. The CDR3 nucleotides are TGCGCCAGCAGCCGAACAGGGGGCGCCGGCTCCTACAATGAGCAGTTCTTC. This chain connects TRBV5-1 to TRBJ2-1; 9 bases match TRBD1. V lost 4 bases to trimming and J lost 0 bases; unmatched junction nucleotides: 8. The CDR3 sequence is 17 residues long. Germline values: CDR1 SGHRS, CDR2 YFSETQ.

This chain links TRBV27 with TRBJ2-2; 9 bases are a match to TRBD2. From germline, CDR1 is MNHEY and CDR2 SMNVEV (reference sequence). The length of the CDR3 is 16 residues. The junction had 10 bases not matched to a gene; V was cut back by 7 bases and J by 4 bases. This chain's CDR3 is CASIGGRAMATGELFF. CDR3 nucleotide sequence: TGTGCCAGCATCGGCGGGAGGGCTATGGCCACCGGGGAGCTGTTTTTT.

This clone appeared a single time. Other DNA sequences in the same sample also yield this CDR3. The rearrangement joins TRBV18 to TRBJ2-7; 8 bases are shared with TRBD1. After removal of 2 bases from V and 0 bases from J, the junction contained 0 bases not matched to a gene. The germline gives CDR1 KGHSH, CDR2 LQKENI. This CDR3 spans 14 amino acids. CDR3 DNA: TGTGCCAGCTCACCAGGGACAGGCTCCTACGAGCAGTACTTC. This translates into CASSPGTGSYEQYF.

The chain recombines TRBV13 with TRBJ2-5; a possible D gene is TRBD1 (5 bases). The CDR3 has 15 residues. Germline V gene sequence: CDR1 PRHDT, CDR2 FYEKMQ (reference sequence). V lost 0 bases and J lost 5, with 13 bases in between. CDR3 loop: CASSLGWGFGETQYF. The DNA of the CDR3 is TGTGCCAGCAGCTTAGGGTGGGGCTTCGGGGAGACCCAGTACTTC.

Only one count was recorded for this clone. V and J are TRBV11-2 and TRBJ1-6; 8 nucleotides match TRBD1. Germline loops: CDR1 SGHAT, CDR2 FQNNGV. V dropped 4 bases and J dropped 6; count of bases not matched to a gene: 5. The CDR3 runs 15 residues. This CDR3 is CASSSQTGVNSPLHF. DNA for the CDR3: TGTGCCAGCAGCTCGCAGACAGGGGTTAATTCACCCCTCCACTTT.

CDR3 in amino acids: CASSFIDRANTGELFF. The CDR3 nucleotides read TGTGCCAGCAGTTTCATAGACAGGGCAAACACCGGGGAGCTGTTTTTT. The genes are TRBV6-5 and TRBJ2-2; TRBD1 matches 7 bases. The CDR3 sequence is 16 residues long. V was pared by 4 bases and J by 2 bases, with 7 bases of the junction left unmatched. Germline V gene sequence: CDR1 MNHEY, CDR2 SVGAGI.

The CDR3 DNA reads TGTGCCACCAGTGATCCCGTAAGGACAGGGATTTGCAATCAGCCCCAGCATTTT. Translation gives CATSDPVRTGICNQPQHF. V is TRBV24-1 and J is TRBJ1-5, with 8 bases fitting TRBD1. The CDR3 totals 18 residues. Germline V gene sequence: CDR1 KGHDR, CDR2 SFDVKD. The trim removed 3 bases at V and 2 bases at J, leaving 11 bases unmatched.

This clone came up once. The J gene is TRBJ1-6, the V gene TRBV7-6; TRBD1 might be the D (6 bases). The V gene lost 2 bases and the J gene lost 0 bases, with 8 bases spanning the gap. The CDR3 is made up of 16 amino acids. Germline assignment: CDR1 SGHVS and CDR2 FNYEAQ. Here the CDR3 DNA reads TGTGCCAGCAGCTTAAAGGGGGACTCCTATAATTCACCCCTCCACTTT. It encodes CASSLKGDSYNSPLHF.

CDR3 loop: CASSFQELTLHF. CDR3 nucleotide sequence: TGTGCCAGCAGTTTCCAGGAATTAACCCTCCACTTT. The rearrangement joins TRBV28 to TRBJ1-6; D unclear. The CDR3 has 12 amino acids. Trimming stripped 3 bases from V and 14 bases from J, with 11 bases between. Per germline, CDR1 MDHEN and CDR2 SYDVKM.

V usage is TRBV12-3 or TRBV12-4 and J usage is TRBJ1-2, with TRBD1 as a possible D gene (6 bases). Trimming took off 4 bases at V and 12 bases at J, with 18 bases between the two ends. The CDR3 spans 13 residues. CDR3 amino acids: CASSYSEVGAHTF. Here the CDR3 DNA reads TGTGCCAGCAGTTACTCAGAGGTGGGGGCCCACACCTTC.